The TCR beta chain under discussion was sequenced for a study of blood T cell repertoires in COVID-19 (dated by TCRdb to 2019 to 2021). Context from the whole study: Samples from collaborators originated in the United States, Italy and Spain and spanned both the acute and convalescent phases of COVID-19. The repertoires were released in a freely available public database meant as a resource for research on the immune response to SARS-CoV-2. The samples were drawn from the first 160 participants of the ongoing ImmuneRACE study and from more than 1,000 subjects provided by 6 global collaborators. Deeply sampled blood TCRbeta repertoires from subjects exposed to, actively infected with, or recovered from COVID-19 were included in the dataset. The prospective study material was composed of cDNA or gDNA derived from T cells, B-cell-depleted T cells, or PBMCs. A de-identified subject ID, COVID-19 status, age in years and sex were almost always included in the sample metadata. Where HLA class I and class II types were available, the types were taken from metadata supplied by the sample provider, not from assay-based typing.

The immunoSEQ Assay, a bias-controlled multiplex PCR, was used to amplify TCRbeta CDR3 regions from genomic DNA. The original methods were these. The number of nucleated cells in each sample was estimated by amplification of reference gene primers within the assay. To quantify the absolute abundance of each unique TCRbeta CDR3 rearrangement, sequence reads were collapsed and filtered. For each sample, productive Simpson clonality was calculated as the square root of Simpson's diversity index across productive rearrangements. TCRdb mirrors the immuneACCESS table, restricted to in-frame sequences. Some clones are absent from its copies; in checked studies, under half trace to an unresolved V gene, and the reason for the others is unknown. V and J calls and clone size are as listed in that table; D and trimming were resolved from the DNA. This sample gives 150,000 or so clones in total; over 75% of them show up just once. The top ten constitute 0.95% to 1.5% of the sample.

Participants in the prospective study were aged roughly 18 to 90 years, lived in over 20 United States geographic areas, and enrolled through a virtual design. Cohort assignment in the prospective study relied on participant-reported clinical history from a screening survey and a study questionnaire. In the prospective study, mobile phlebotomists collected whole blood, serum and a nasopharyngeal or oropharyngeal swab from each participant. Prospective study participants could optionally give additional blood draws and questionnaires over a 2-month period. Before DNA extraction, prospective study blood samples were shipped either frozen or at room temperature. Results and caveats for the whole study, not just this receptor: The quantity of clinical and demographic metadata differed by source and by participant and was supplied without curation.

The CDR3 spans 14 residues, from the cysteine through the phenylalanine. Of the read, only the CDR3 DNA is kept; its 42 bases are in frame from base 1. Trimming accounts for 6 bases at V and 6 bases at J, while the number of junction bases matched to no gene is 4. From the germline V gene, CDR1 is SNHLY and CDR2 is FYNNEI. Concerning this clone itself: Its antigen remains undetermined. No base quality information exists; no much larger clone differs at one position.

The chain employs TRBV2 and TRBJ1-5, and 11 bases in between align with TRBD1. Input material: PBMCs or T cells enriched from blood (not recorded which). The receptor was isolated from a human donor with acute COVID-19. The donor label of this sample is uncertain. The CDR3 has the sequence CASSWDRGGQPQHF. The DNA reads as follows: TGTGCCAGCAGCTGGGACAGGGGGGGTCAGCCCCAGCATTTT.